A selection of T cell receptor beta chains follows, all from one sample in a study of blood T cell repertoires in COVID-19. Produced via immunoSEQ multiplex PCR; TCRdb's table is partial and in-frame only. Counted here are more than 200,000 clones, about 85% occurring once; the ten biggest clones make up roughly 1.7%. The specimen was peripheral blood. The receptors derive from a man in his sixties or seventies with acute or convalescent COVID-19. CDR3s include the opening cysteine and the closing phenylalanine or tryptophan. D genes are given only for firm matches. Clone size is not always given. Where it is, it says once, few, many or a class for expanded clones.

clone_size d_call j_call v_call cdr3_nt cdr3_aa
. TRBD1 TRBJ1-2 TRBV3-1/TRBV3-2 TGTGCCAGCAGCCCACAGGGGGCTGGTGGCTACACCTTC CASSPQGAGGYTF
. TRBD1 TRBJ2-1 TRBV5-1 TGCGCCAGCAGCTTGTGGGGACAGGGCTCCAATGAGCAGTTCTTC CASSLWGQGSNEQFF
. . TRBJ1-3 TRBV4-3 TGCGCCAGCAGCCAAGATGACAGCTCTGGAAACACCATATATTTT CASSQDDSSGNTIYF
. TRBD1 TRBJ1-5 TRBV19 TGTGCCACCGAGTCGGCAGGGGGTATTACCCCCCAGCATTTT CATESAGGITPQHF
once . TRBJ1-6 TRBV4-3 TGCGCCAGCAGCCAACAAACCCAGACAGGATCGGATTCACCCCTCCACTTT CASSQQTQTGSDSPLHF
. TRBD1 TRBJ2-3 TRBV9 TGTGCCAGCAGCGAGACGCCCGGGACAGTCTTTTGGGATACGCAGTATTTT CASSETPGTVFWDTQYF
. TRBD2 TRBJ2-1 TRBV7-2 TGTGCCAGCAGCTTAGATGGGCTAGCGGGATACTATGAGCAGTTCTTC CASSLDGLAGYYEQFF
. TRBD2 TRBJ2-2 TRBV28 TGTGCCAGCACCCTGGGAGGGGCCGGGGAGCTGTTTTTT CASTLGGAGELFF
. TRBD1 TRBJ1-3 TRBV29-1 TGCAGCGTTGCTTGGACAGGAGGAAACACCATATATTTT CSVAWTGGNTIYF
once . TRBJ1-4 TRBV25-1 TGTGCCAGCAGCTCGGGGGCAACTAATGAAAAACTGTTTTTT CASSSGATNEKLFF
once TRBD1 TRBJ2-1 TRBV15 TGTGCCACCAGCAGAGAACCGGGACAGACCTACAATGAGCAGTTCTTC CATSREPGQTYNEQFF
few . TRBJ1-6 TRBV28 TGTGCCAGCAGTTTAAAGGGAGGGCGTAATTCACCCCTCCACTTT CASSLKGGRNSPLHF
. TRBD2 TRBJ2-2 TRBV28 TGTGCCAGCAAGGTAGCGGGAGTCACCGGGGAGCTGTTTTTT CASKVAGVTGELFF
. TRBD1 TRBJ2-1 TRBV10-3 TGTGCCATCAGGGGACAGGGGGCGCTTTACAATGAGCAGTTCTTC CAIRGQGALYNEQFF
. . TRBJ2-4 TRBV18 TGTACCAGCTCACACTCCATAGCCAAAAACATTCAGTACTTC CTSSHSIAKNIQYF
. . TRBJ1-5 TRBV3-1/TRBV3-2 TGTGCCAGCAGGGGAGGGGGTAGCGGCAATCAGCCCCAGCATTTT CASRGGGSGNQPQHF
. . TRBJ2-7 TRBV6-5 TGTGCCAGCAGTCTTCGACAGGAAACCTACGAGCAGTACTTC CASSLRQETYEQYF
. . TRBJ1-3 TRBV2 TGTGCCAGAGATCAGGAACGCTCTGGAAACACCATATATTTT CARDQERSGNTIYF
. . TRBJ1-1 TRBV3-1/TRBV3-2 TGTGCCAGCAGCCTCGGGGATAACACTGAAGCTTTCTTT CASSLGDNTEAFF
. TRBD2 TRBJ2-5 TRBV19 TGTGCCAGTAGTATAGAGAGCGGGAGAGGAAAGACCCAGTACTTC CASSIESGRGKTQYF
. TRBD2 TRBJ2-1 TRBV4-1 TGCGCCAGCAGCCAATTAGCGGGGGTCTCTAGTGAGCAGTTCTTC CASSQLAGVSSEQFF
. TRBD1 TRBJ2-5 TRBV19 TGTGCCAGTATCCCCCGGGACAGGGTCCAAGAGACCCAGTACTTC CASIPRDRVQETQYF
. . TRBJ2-7 TRBV9 TGTGCCAGCAGCGTAGGCGAGCGGCCCTACGAGCAGTACTTC CASSVGERPYEQYF
. TRBD2 TRBJ2-1 TRBV27 TGTGCCAGCAGACTTCTAGCGGAGGCCTACAATGAGCAGTTCTTC CASRLLAEAYNEQFF
. TRBD1 TRBJ2-7 TRBV4-1 TGCGCCAGCAGCCCCCAGACAGGGATCAACGAGCAGTACTTC CASSPQTGINEQYF
. TRBD1 TRBJ1-6 TRBV7-3 TGTGCCAGCAGCCCACGGGACAGGGGAAGACCCCTCCACTTT CASSPRDRGRPLHF
. . TRBJ2-2 TRBV5-1 TGCGCCAGCACCCGGCCTCCAGGACGGGGCACCGGGGAGCTGTTTTTT CASTRPPGRGTGELFF
once . TRBJ1-3 TRBV5-1 TGCGCCAGCAGCCCAGACTCTGGAAACACCATATATTTT CASSPDSGNTIYF
. . TRBJ1-3 TRBV3-1/TRBV3-2 TGTGCCAGCAGCCAAGCGTACACCTCTGGAAACACCATATATTTT CASSQAYTSGNTIYF
. . TRBJ2-4 TRBV28 TGTGCCAGCAGCCTGACAGAAGCCAAAAACATTCAGTACTTC CASSLTEAKNIQYF
. . TRBJ2-2 TRBV6-6 TGTGCCAGCAGTCCTCGACCCTCTAGCGTTTACACCGGGGAGCTGTTTTTT CASSPRPSSVYTGELFF
once . TRBJ1-3 TRBV14 TGTGCCAGCAGCCGACAAGGGGGAGTCTCTGGAAACACCATATATTTT CASSRQGGVSGNTIYF
. . TRBJ2-5 TRBV7-2 TGTGCCAGCAGCTTAGGGGGAGCGGAAGAGACCCAGTACTTC CASSLGGAEETQYF
once TRBD2 TRBJ2-7 TRBV19 TGTGCCAGTAGTACCCGCCGGGGGGACGAGCAGTACTTC CASSTRRGDEQYF
. TRBD1 TRBJ1-1 TRBV5-1 TGCGCCAGCAGCCTGGACGGGGACAGGGGCGGCGTAGCTTTCTTT CASSLDGDRGGVAFF
. . TRBJ1-3 TRBV14 TGTGCCAGCAGCGGGGCATCCTCTGGAAACACCATATATTTT CASSGASSGNTIYF
. TRBD1 TRBJ1-1 TRBV11-2 TGTGCCAGCAGTCGGACAGGCGGTGGGACTGAAGCTTTCTTT CASSRTGGGTEAFF
. TRBD1 TRBJ1-1 TRBV29-1 TGCAGCGCCCGACAGGGGGCGAACACTGAAGCTTTCTTT CSARQGANTEAFF
. TRBD2 TRBJ2-7 TRBV7-8 TGTGCCAGCAGCTTAGCGGGTAGCGGGAGGGCCGTCGACGAGCAGTACTTC CASSLAGSGRAVDEQYF
. TRBD2 TRBJ2-2 TRBV9 TGTGCCAGCAGCAAAGACGGGAGGGAGACCGGGGAGCTGTTTTTT CASSKDGRETGELFF
. . TRBJ2-5 TRBV14 TGTGCCAGCAGCCGCCTAGCGAACCAAGAGACCCAGTACTTC CASSRLANQETQYF
. . TRBJ2-5 TRBV11-3 TGTGCCAGCGCGGCTAACCCCCAAGAGACCCAGTACTTC CASAANPQETQYF
once . TRBJ1-3 TRBV19 TGTGCCAGTAGTCCCGGGGTGGAAGGAAACACCATATATTTT CASSPGVEGNTIYF
once TRBD1 TRBJ2-1 TRBV2 TGTGCCAGCAGTCCGACAGGGGGTTTCGGTGGGGTCTTC CASSPTGGFGGVF
. . TRBJ1-5 TRBV19 TGTGCCAGTAGTACGGAGCGGTACAATCAGCCCCAGCATTTT CASSTERYNQPQHF
. . TRBJ1-6 TRBV12-3/TRBV12-4 TGTGCCAGCACTCCTCTCCCCGATTCACCCCTCCACTTT CASTPLPDSPLHF
. TRBD1 TRBJ2-2 TRBV6-6 TGTGCCAGCAGGAGTACAGGGGTAGGGGAGCTGTTTTTT CASRSTGVGELFF
many TRBD2 TRBJ2-1 TRBV5-1 TGCGCCAGCAGCTTGGCAGACGGGAGGGCCAGGGACAATGAGCAGTTCTTC CASSLADGRARDNEQFF
. TRBD1 TRBJ1-6 TRBV6-5 TGTGCCAGCAGAACCCAACAGGGGAAGAATTCACCCCTCCACTTT CASRTQQGKNSPLHF
. . TRBJ2-1 TRBV7-9 TGTGCCAGCAGCTCCGGACTGGACAATGAGCAGTTCTTC CASSSGLDNEQFF
. . TRBJ1-6 TRBV6-5 TGTGCCAGCAGTTTAGGGGGGGCAAATTCACCCCTCCACTTT CASSLGGANSPLHF
once TRBD1 TRBJ2-1 TRBV5-4 TGTGCCAGCAGCTTGGCCATTCGGACAGGTTCCTACAATGAGCAGTTCTTC CASSLAIRTGSYNEQFF
. TRBD1 TRBJ1-5 TRBV29-1 TGCAGCGTTGGGACAGGGCATAGCAATCAGCCCCAGCATTTT CSVGTGHSNQPQHF
. TRBD2 TRBJ2-3 TRBV13 TGTGCCAGCACCTCGGGAGGTGACCCAGATACGCAGTATTTT CASTSGGDPDTQYF
few TRBD2 TRBJ2-1 TRBV6-5 TGTGCCAGCAGGGGGGGACTAGCGGGAGCGGGTCGGTTCTTC CASRGGLAGAGRFF
once TRBD1 TRBJ2-7 TRBV29-1 TGCAGCGCTACGGCCGGGACAGGGAACTACGAGCAGTACTTC CSATAGTGNYEQYF
. TRBD1 TRBJ2-2 TRBV4-2 TGTGCCAGCAGCCAAGTTAGACAGGGATCGAACACCGGGGAGCTGTTTTTT CASSQVRQGSNTGELFF
few . TRBJ1-2 TRBV30 TGTGCCTGGGATACAAAGAACTATGGCTACACCTTC CAWDTKNYGYTF